The T cell receptor beta chain described here comes from a study of OX40 agonist ivuxolimab in advanced cancers. Notes on the study in general: The study found that CD8+ T cells averaged more expanded clones than CD4+. Dose levels from 0.1 to 3.0 mg/kg saw CD4+ and CD8+ blood T cells expand clonally by week 6.

Produced via immunoSEQ multiplex PCR; TCRdb's table is partial and in-frame only. The data show about 74,000 clones, about 80% seen once. This clone was recorded only once. Its antigen remains unidentified. Trimming pared 5 bases from V and 7 bases from J, leaving 14 bases between. The germline gives CDR1 SEHNR, CDR2 FQNEAQ (reference sequence). The CDR3 has 14 residues. The sequencing used CD4+ or CD8+ T cells sorted from blood, collected in a trial of the OX40 agonist ivuxolimab. This TCR came from an adult with an advanced solid tumor such as melanoma, head and neck, liver or kidney cancer. V gene TRBV7-9 combines with J gene TRBJ1-4, with a possible D match to TRBD1 (5 bases). The CDR3 spells CASSTGLSSEKLFF. The CDR3 DNA is TGTGCCAGCAGCACGGGACTGTCGAGTGAAAAACTGTTTTTT.